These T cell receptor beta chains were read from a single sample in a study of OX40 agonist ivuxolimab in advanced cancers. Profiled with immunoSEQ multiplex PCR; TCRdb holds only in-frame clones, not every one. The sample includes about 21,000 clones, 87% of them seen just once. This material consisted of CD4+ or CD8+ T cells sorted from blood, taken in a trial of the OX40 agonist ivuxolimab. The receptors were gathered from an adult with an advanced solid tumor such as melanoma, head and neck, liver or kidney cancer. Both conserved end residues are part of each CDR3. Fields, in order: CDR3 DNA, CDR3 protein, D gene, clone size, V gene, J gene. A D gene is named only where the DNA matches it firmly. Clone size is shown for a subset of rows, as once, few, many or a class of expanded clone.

TGTGCCAGCAGCACTCTCCTGGGGATGGGATCCACAGATACGCAGTATTTT	CASSTLLGMGSTDTQYF	NA	NA	TRBV21-1	TRBJ2-3
TGTGCCAGCAGCTTTTTGTCCGGGGGGCAAAACGAGCAGTACTTC	CASSFLSGGQNEQYF	NA	NA	TRBV7-9	TRBJ2-7
TGTGCCAGCAGCCAGGGAGCGGGCAATGGCTACACCTTC	CASSQGAGNGYTF	NA	NA	TRBV11-2	TRBJ1-2
TGTGCCACACAAACCAGGGGTGTGAGTAGGAATGAAAAACTGTTTTTT	CATQTRGVSRNEKLFF	NA	few	TRBV19	TRBJ1-4
TGCGCCAGCAGCCCGCGGGGTCAGTCACCGTACAATGAGCAGTTCTTC	CASSPRGQSPYNEQFF	NA	NA	TRBV4-1	TRBJ2-1
TGTGCCAGCAGAGGGACCCGTCAGCCCCAGCATTTT	CASRGTRQPQHF	NA	NA	TRBV28	TRBJ1-5
TGTGCCAGCAGCCCAGGGGTTGGTCAGCCCCAGCATTTT	CASSPGVGQPQHF	NA	NA	TRBV7-2	TRBJ1-5
TGTGCCTGGAGTGTAACTGGACCCGACGAGCAGTACTTC	CAWSVTGPDEQYF	NA	once	TRBV30	TRBJ2-7
TGCAGCGTTTTCGAACCGGCATGGGATCAGCCCCAGCATTTT	CSVFEPAWDQPQHF	NA	NA	TRBV29-1	TRBJ1-5
TGTGCCACCAGCGTATCCCCTAGTTATGGCTACACCTTC	CATSVSPSYGYTF	NA	NA	TRBV15	TRBJ1-2
TGTGCCAGCAACTGGGAAATTCGCACCTCTAACTATGGCTACACCTTC	CASNWEIRTSNYGYTF	NA	once	TRBV9	TRBJ1-2
TGTGCCAGCAGCCCAGGGGTGGGGACCCTAAACTATGGCTACACCTTC	CASSPGVGTLNYGYTF	NA	NA	TRBV7-9	TRBJ1-2
TGTGCCAGCAGCTTAGGTGAGGAATGGAACACTGAAGCTTTCTTT	CASSLGEEWNTEAFF	NA	NA	TRBV7-9	TRBJ1-1
TGTGCCAGCAGCGGGGGGACTATTCAAATGGAGACCCAGTACTTC	CASSGGTIQMETQYF	TRBD2	NA	TRBV7-6	TRBJ2-5
TGTGCCAGCAGAGAGTTGGTGGGGAGGGGCAATCAGCCCCAGCATTTT	CASRELVGRGNQPQHF	NA	NA	TRBV2	TRBJ1-5
TGTGCCAGCTTTAAGGCTGAGGACTGGGTCCCTGAAGCTTTCTTT	CASFKAEDWVPEAFF	NA	NA	TRBV7-9	TRBJ1-1
TGTGCCAGCAGCTTCGACGGCCAAACCCGCACAGATACGCAGTATTTT	CASSFDGQTRTDTQYF	NA	NA	TRBV5-4	TRBJ2-3
TGTGCCAGTAGTATAGGGGCAAATTCACCCCTCCACTTT	CASSIGANSPLHF	NA	NA	TRBV19	TRBJ1-6
TGTGCCAGCAGCCCCGGGTGGGGCCTCCTCTCTGGAAACACCATATATTTT	CASSPGWGLLSGNTIYF	NA	NA	TRBV27	TRBJ1-3
TGCGCCAGCAGCTTGGCCGAGGTTAGCTCCTACAATGAGCAGTTCTTC	CASSLAEVSSYNEQFF	NA	NA	TRBV5-1	TRBJ2-1
TGTGCCAGTAGTTCCGGACTAGTGTCCTACGAGCAGTACTTC	CASSSGLVSYEQYF	TRBD2	NA	TRBV19	TRBJ2-7
TGTGCCAGCAGCCCCGGGGGGGTGTGGGAGCAGTACTTC	CASSPGGVWEQYF	TRBD2	once	TRBV5-4	TRBJ2-7
TGTGCCAGCAGCTTTCCCGCGCAGCACACGCAGTATTTT	CASSFPAQHTQYF	NA	NA	TRBV7-2	TRBJ2-3
TGCGCCAGCAGTGAGTCGGGTGATTGGGGAGAGACCCAGTACTTC	CASSESGDWGETQYF	NA	NA	TRBV10-2	TRBJ2-5
TGTGCCAGCAGGACGGAACAGGCTATGAACACTGAAGCTTTCTTT	CASRTEQAMNTEAFF	NA	NA	TRBV6-1	TRBJ1-1
TGTGCCAGCAGCTTGGGGGGCCAAGAGCAGTACTTC	CASSLGGQEQYF	NA	once	TRBV5-5	TRBJ2-7
TGTGCCAGCAGCTTGACCACAGGGGGCACTGAAGCTTTCTTT	CASSLTTGGTEAFF	TRBD1	NA	TRBV5-6	TRBJ1-1
TGTGCCAGCAGTGACGGGGTCCACCCCTCCTACGAGCAGTACTTC	CASSDGVHPSYEQYF	NA	NA	TRBV25-1	TRBJ2-7
TGTGCCAGCAGCCCTACTGGACTAGCGGGGGACCCAGGGCAGTACTTC	CASSPTGLAGDPGQYF	TRBD2	NA	TRBV7-2	TRBJ2-7
TGCGCCAGCATCCAGGGGTCAAAGAAACACAATGAGCAGTTCTTC	CASIQGSKKHNEQFF	NA	NA	TRBV5-1	TRBJ2-1
TGTGCCAGCAGCTTAACGGGCCAGCAAGAGACCCAGTACTTC	CASSLTGQQETQYF	NA	NA	TRBV7-3	TRBJ2-5
TGTGCCAGCAGTGAACGGCTTGACAGGGGGCGCAGCTATGGCTACACCTTC	CASSERLDRGRSYGYTF	TRBD1	NA	TRBV6-1	TRBJ1-2
TGTGCCAGCCGGCGGGGGGGCGGGCATGAAAAACTGTTTTTT	CASRRGGGHEKLFF	NA	few	TRBV7-9	TRBJ1-4
TGTGCCAGCAGCTTGCAGGGCTCAGCTAACTATGGCTACACCTTC	CASSLQGSANYGYTF	NA	medium-sized	TRBV5-4	TRBJ1-2
TGCAGCGTCGCCGCAATTTACAATGAGCAGTTCTTC	CSVAAIYNEQFF	NA	NA	TRBV29-1	TRBJ2-1
TGTGCCAGCAGCCCCCGGGACTCGCAAGAGACCCAGTACTTC	CASSPRDSQETQYF	NA	few	TRBV7-7	TRBJ2-5
TGTGCCAGCAGTGACCCCGGGACAGGCTCCTACGAGCAGTACTTC	CASSDPGTGSYEQYF	TRBD1	NA	TRBV2	TRBJ2-7
TGTGCCAGCAGTGTGAGGGGGTCCCCCCTGAACACCGGGGAGCTGTTTTTT	CASSVRGSPLNTGELFF	NA	NA	TRBV6-1	TRBJ2-2
TGTGCCAGCACCCTCGGGGGGAGAAGGGCAGATACGCAGTATTTT	CASTLGGRRADTQYF	NA	NA	TRBV21-1	TRBJ2-3
TGTGCCAGCAGTACGGGACAGGGAAATGGGCAGCAGTTCTTC	CASSTGQGNGQQFF	TRBD1	NA	TRBV6-4	TRBJ2-1
TGCGCCAGCAGCTTGGGTCCCGGACAGGGGTCGACTGAAGCTTTCTTT	CASSLGPGQGSTEAFF	TRBD1	NA	TRBV5-1	TRBJ1-1
TGCGCCAGCAGCTTGGCCCGGACAGGACCCACCTACAATGAGCAGTTCTTC	CASSLARTGPTYNEQFF	TRBD1	NA	TRBV5-1	TRBJ2-1